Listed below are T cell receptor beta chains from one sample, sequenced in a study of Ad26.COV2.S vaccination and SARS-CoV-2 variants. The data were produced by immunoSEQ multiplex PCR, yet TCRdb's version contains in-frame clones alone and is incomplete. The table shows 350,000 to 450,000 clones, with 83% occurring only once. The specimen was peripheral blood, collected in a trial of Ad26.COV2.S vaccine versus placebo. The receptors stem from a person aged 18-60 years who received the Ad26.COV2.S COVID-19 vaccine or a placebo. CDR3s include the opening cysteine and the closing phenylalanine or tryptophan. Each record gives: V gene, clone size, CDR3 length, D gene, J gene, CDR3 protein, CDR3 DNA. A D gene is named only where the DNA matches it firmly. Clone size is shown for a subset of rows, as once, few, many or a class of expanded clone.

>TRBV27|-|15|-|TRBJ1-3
CASSVNRDSGNTIYF
TGTGCCAGCAGTGTAAACAGGGACTCTGGAAACACCATATATTTT
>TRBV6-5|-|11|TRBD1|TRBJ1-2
CASQGAFGYTF
TGTGCCAGTCAGGGGGCCTTTGGCTACACCTTC
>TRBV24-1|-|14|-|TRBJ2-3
CATSDYRVGDTQYF
TGTGCCACCAGTGATTATAGGGTGGGGGATACGCAGTATTTT
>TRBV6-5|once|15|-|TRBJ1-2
CASSPGQVTNYGYTF
TGTGCCAGCAGCCCGGGACAAGTAACTAACTATGGCTACACCTTC
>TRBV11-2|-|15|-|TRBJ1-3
CASSLVPVSGNTIYF
TGTGCCAGCAGCTTAGTTCCGGTCTCTGGAAACACCATATATTTT
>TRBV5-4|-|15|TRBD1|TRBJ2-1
CASSSRTGVVNEQFF
TGTGCCAGCAGCTCCCGGACAGGGGTAGTCAATGAGCAGTTCTTC
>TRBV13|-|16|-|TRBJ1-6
CASSQGLGADNSPLHF
TGTGCCAGCAGCCAGGGGTTGGGGGCTGACAATTCACCCCTCCACTTT
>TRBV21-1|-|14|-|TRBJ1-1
CASSLPGRNTEAFF
TGTGCCAGCAGCTTGCCCGGGAGGAACACTGAAGCTTTCTTT
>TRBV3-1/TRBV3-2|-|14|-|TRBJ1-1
CASSSPVGDTEAFF
TGTGCCAGCAGTTCCCCGGTAGGGGACACTGAAGCTTTCTTT
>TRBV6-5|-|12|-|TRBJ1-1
CASMHPGTEAFF
TGTGCCAGCATGCACCCGGGGACTGAAGCTTTCTTT
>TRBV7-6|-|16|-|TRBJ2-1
CASSFFSGLADNEQFF
TGTGCCAGCAGCTTCTTTTCTGGGCTAGCCGACAATGAGCAGTTCTTC
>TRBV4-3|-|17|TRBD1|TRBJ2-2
CASSQEYDRANTGELFF
TGCGCCAGCAGCCAAGAGTATGACAGGGCGAACACCGGGGAGCTGTTTTTT
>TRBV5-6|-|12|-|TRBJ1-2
CASSPGIYGYTF
TGTGCCAGCAGCCCAGGCATCTATGGCTACACCTTC
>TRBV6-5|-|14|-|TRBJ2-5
CASSYLQSLETQYF
TGTGCCAGCAGTTACCTACAGAGTCTGGAGACCCAGTACTTC
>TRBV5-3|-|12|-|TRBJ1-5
CARSLGGQPQHF
TGTGCCAGAAGCTTGGGGGGGCAGCCCCAGCATTTT
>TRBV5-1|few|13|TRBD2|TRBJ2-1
CASKRGDYNEQFF
TGCGCCAGCAAGCGGGGTGACTACAATGAGCAGTTCTTC
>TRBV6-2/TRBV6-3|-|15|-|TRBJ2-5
CASSFVGSLRETQYF
TGTGCCAGCAGCTTTGTAGGGTCCCTCCGGGAGACCCAGTACTTC
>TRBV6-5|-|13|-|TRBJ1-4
CASSYRAGEKLFF
TGTGCCAGCAGCTACAGGGCGGGAGAAAAACTGTTTTTT
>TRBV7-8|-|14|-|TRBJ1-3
CASSSGLGGNTIYF
TGTGCCAGCAGCTCCGGACTCGGCGGAAACACCATATATTTT
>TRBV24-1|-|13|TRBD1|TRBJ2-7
CATHGQENYEQYF
TGTGCCACCCATGGACAGGAGAACTACGAGCAGTACTTC
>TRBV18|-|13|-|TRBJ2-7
CASSAFSTYEQYF
TGTGCCAGCTCAGCCTTCTCTACCTACGAGCAGTACTTC
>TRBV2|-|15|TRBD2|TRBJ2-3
CASSLAGGFTDTQYF
TGTGCCAGCAGTCTAGCGGGAGGATTCACAGATACGCAGTATTTT
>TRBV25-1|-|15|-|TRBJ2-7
CASMGKSGAPSEQYF
TGTGCCAGCATGGGTAAGAGTGGGGCCCCGTCCGAGCAGTACTTC
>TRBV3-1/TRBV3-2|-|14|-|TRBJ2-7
CASSQEGGGPQQYF
TGTGCCAGCAGCCAAGAGGGTGGAGGACCCCAGCAGTACTTC
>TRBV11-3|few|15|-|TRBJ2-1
CASSLETSYFNEQFF
TGTGCCAGCAGCTTGGAGACTAGTTATTTCAATGAGCAGTTCTTC
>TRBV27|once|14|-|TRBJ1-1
CASSPTAGFTGAFF
TGTGCCAGCTCCCCAACCGCAGGGTTTACGGGAGCTTTCTTT
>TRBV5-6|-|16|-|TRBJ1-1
CASSLSRRRVNTEAFF
TGTGCCAGCAGCTTGTCTCGCAGGAGAGTGAACACTGAAGCTTTCTTT
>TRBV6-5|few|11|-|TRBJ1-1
CASTKNTEAFF
TGTGCCAGTACCAAGAACACTGAAGCTTTCTTT
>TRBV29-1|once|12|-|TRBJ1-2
CSGGGLGYGYTF
TGCAGCGGAGGGGGGCTGGGTTATGGCTACACCTTC
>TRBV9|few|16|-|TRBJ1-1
CASSVGSERVNTEAFF
TGTGCCAGCAGCGTAGGGAGTGAAAGGGTGAACACTGAAGCTTTCTTT
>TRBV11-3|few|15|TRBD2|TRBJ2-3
CASSFSGISTDTQYF
TGTGCCAGCAGTTTTAGCGGGATCAGCACAGATACGCAGTATTTT
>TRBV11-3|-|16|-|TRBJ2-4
CASSFGRGSPKNIQYF
TGTGCCAGCAGCTTTGGGCGAGGGAGTCCCAAAAACATTCAGTACTTC
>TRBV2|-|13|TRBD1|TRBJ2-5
CASSINRGETQYF
TGTGCCAGCAGTATTAACAGGGGAGAGACCCAGTACTTC
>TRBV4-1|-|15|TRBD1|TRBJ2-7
CASSQPGQAHYEQYF
TGCGCCAGCAGCCAACCGGGACAGGCGCACTACGAGCAGTACTTC
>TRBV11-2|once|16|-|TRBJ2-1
CASSLDTSLQNYEQFF
TGTGCCAGCAGCTTAGATACCAGCCTACAGAACTATGAGCAGTTCTTC
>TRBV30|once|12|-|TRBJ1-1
CAWSVGGPEAFF
TGTGCCTGGAGTGTAGGGGGTCCTGAAGCTTTCTTT
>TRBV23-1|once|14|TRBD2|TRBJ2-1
CASSRTSGRYEQFF
TGCGCCAGCAGTCGGACTAGCGGAAGGTATGAGCAGTTCTTC
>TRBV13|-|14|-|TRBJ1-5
CASSIGGANQPQHF
TGTGCCAGCAGCATAGGGGGGGCAAATCAGCCCCAGCATTTT
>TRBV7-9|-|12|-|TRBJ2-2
CASSQSTGELFF
TGTGCCAGCAGCCAATCAACAGGGGAGCTGTTTTTT
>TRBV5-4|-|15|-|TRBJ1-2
CASSAVEGPRYGYTF
TGTGCCAGCAGCGCCGTGGAGGGCCCGCGGTATGGCTACACCTTC
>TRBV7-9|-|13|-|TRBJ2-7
CASRDGSAYEQYF
TGTGCCAGCAGAGACGGGAGCGCCTACGAGCAGTACTTC
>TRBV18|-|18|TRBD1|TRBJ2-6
CASSPRAGGATGANVLTF
TGTGCCAGCTCACCACGGGCAGGGGGCGCGACCGGGGCCAACGTCCTGACTTTC
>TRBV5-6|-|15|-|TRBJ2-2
CASSLVRANTGELFF
TGTGCCAGCAGCTTGGTCAGGGCTAACACCGGGGAGCTGTTTTTT
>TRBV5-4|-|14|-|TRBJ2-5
CASSLRQVQETQYF
TGTGCCAGCAGCCTTAGACAGGTCCAAGAGACCCAGTACTTC
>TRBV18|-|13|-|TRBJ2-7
CASSVRANYEQYF
TGTGCCAGCTCCGTGAGGGCAAACTACGAGCAGTACTTC
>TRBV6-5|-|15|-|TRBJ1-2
CASSSGRGGDYGYTF
TGTGCCAGCAGTTCGGGTCGGGGAGGTGACTATGGCTACACCTTC
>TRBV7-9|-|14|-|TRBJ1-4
CASSLDELVEKLFF
TGTGCCAGCAGCTTAGACGAGTTGGTTGAAAAACTGTTTTTT
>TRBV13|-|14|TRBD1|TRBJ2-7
CASSPGTGDYEQYF
TGTGCCAGCAGCCCCGGGACAGGGGACTACGAGCAGTACTTC
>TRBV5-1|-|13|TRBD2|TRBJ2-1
CASSLLAGDEQFF
TGCGCCAGCAGCTTGCTAGCGGGAGATGAGCAGTTCTTC
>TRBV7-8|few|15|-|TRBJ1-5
CASRRDRRWNQPQHF
TGTGCCAGCAGGCGGGATCGCCGCTGGAATCAGCCCCAGCATTTT
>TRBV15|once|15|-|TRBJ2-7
CATSRYPRSGLEQYF
TGTGCCACCAGCAGATATCCTAGGAGCGGCCTCGAGCAGTACTTC